The 10 T cell receptor beta chains reported below all come from one sample, sequenced in a study of cytomegalovirus exposure and HLA in healthy donors. The PCR used 60 Vbeta and 13 Jbeta primers. Sequencing used immunoSEQ multiplex PCR; TCRdb keeps in-frame clones, though not all of them. The sample contains around 150,000 clones, about 79% of which appear only once. Sequenced input: PBMCs. The receptors come from a man aged 50-59 years in good health and CMV-seropositive.

V and J are TRBV2 and TRBJ2-3; TRBD1 is a possible D gene (6 bases). CDR3 length: 16 residues. The germline gives CDR1 SNHLY, CDR2 FYNNEI. The V and J ends lost 6 bases and 0 bases respectively, with 16 bases between them. The CDR3 protein is CASRRTGSSSTDTQYF. CDR3 DNA sequence: TGTGCCAGCAGGCGCACAGGGTCCTCTAGCACAGATACGCAGTATTTT.

The chain joins TRBV29-1 to TRBJ1-1; 7 bases are a match to TRBD1. V trimming: 3 bases; J trimming: 1 base; junction bases outside the gene matches: 2. CDR1 SQVTM and CDR2 ANQGSEA come from the germline V gene. The CDR3 runs to 13 residues. DNA of the CDR3: TGCAGCGTTGAGGGACAGCGGAACACTGAAGCTTTCTTT. It specifies CSVEGQRNTEAFF.

The chain uses TRBV27 and TRBJ1-4, with TRBD1 as a possible D gene (5 bases). Trimming stripped 6 bases from V and 4 bases from J, with 18 bases between. Germline CDR1 reads MNHEY; CDR2 reads SMNVEV (reference sequence). The CDR3 contains 16 residues. The CDR3 here is CASSSTRGGLNEKLFF. The CDR3 DNA sequence: TGTGCCAGCAGCTCCACCCGGGGGGGTCTTAATGAAAAACTGTTTTTT. Combining the CDR3 with reference TRBV27 and TRBJ1-4 gives the whole variable domain EAQVTQNPRYLITVTGKKLTVTCSQNMNHEYMSWYRQDPGLGLRQIYYSMNVEVTDKGDVPEGYKVSRKEKRNFPLILESPSPNQTSLYFCASSSTRGGLNEKLFFGSGTQLSVL.

The chain has TRBV7-3 and TRBJ2-2; D remains unclear. Looked up from germline, CDR1 is SGHTA and CDR2 is FQGTGA. CDR3 length: 14 amino acids. The V end was cut by 2 bases, the J end by 6 bases, with 10 bases between. The CDR3 loop is CASSLRSYAGELFF. In nucleotides, the CDR3 is TGTGCCAGCAGCTTACGGTCGTACGCCGGGGAGCTGTTTTTT.

The chain combines TRBV6-1 with TRBJ2-7; 7 bases are shared with TRBD1. V lost 11 bases, J lost 3 bases, and 7 bases stayed unmatched. The V gene's germline CDR1 is MNHNS and CDR2 SASEGT. CDR3 length equals 12 residues. The CDR3 sequence is CAGAGTVYEQYF. The CDR3 DNA reads TGTGCCGGGGCCGGGACAGTCTACGAGCAGTACTTC.

The rearrangement joins TRBV5-1 to TRBJ1-6, with 12 bases matching TRBD1. Germline CDR1 and CDR2: SGHRS and YFSETQ. The CDR3 consists of 18 residues. With 0 bases clipped from V and 4 bases from J, the junction kept 5 bases outside the gene matches. The CDR3 DNA reads as TGCGCCAGCAGCTTGGCCGGGACAGGGGGCCAGTATAATTCACCCCTCCACTTT. Protein sequence: CASSLAGTGGQYNSPLHF.

V and J are TRBV9 and TRBJ1-5; no firm D call. Germline CDR1 SGDLS, CDR2 YYNGEE. V gave up 0 bases and J gave up 4 bases, with 8 bases separating them. The CDR3 loop spans 14 amino acids. Here the CDR3 reads CASSVEPANQPQHF. CDR3 sequence (DNA): TGTGCCAGCAGCGTAGAACCTGCGAATCAGCCCCAGCATTTT.

The V and J genes are TRBV19 and TRBJ1-2; a weak D match, TRBD1 (6 bases). Trimming stripped 11 bases from V and 3 bases from J, with 13 bases between. This CDR3 has 12 residues. Germline CDR1 reads LNHDA; CDR2 reads SQIVND (reference sequence). DNA of the CDR3: TGTGCCGTTACAGGGTATGACTATGGCTACACCTTC. This sequence encodes CAVTGYDYGYTF.

This chain links TRBV29-1 with TRBJ2-1; the D gene is possibly TRBD2 (6 bases). Germline-derived CDR1 and CDR2 are SQVTM and ANQGSEA. This CDR3 is 15 amino acids long. Trimming stripped 7 bases from V and 4 bases from J, with 20 bases between. CDR3 bases: TGCAGCGCCTTGGAGGGAGTCCCCTATTACAATGAGCAGTTCTTC. Amino acids: CSALEGVPYYNEQFF.

This sequence joins TRBV6-5 and TRBJ1-1; tentative D call: TRBD1 (5 bases). Germline V gene sequence: CDR1 MNHEY, CDR2 SVGAGI. There are 14 residues in the CDR3. V was cut by 7 bases and J by 6 bases, with 18 bases left in between. CDR3: CASTRSRVVAEAFF. The DNA for the CDR3 is TGTGCCAGCACAAGAAGCAGGGTAGTCGCTGAAGCTTTCTTT.